Below are 13 T cell receptor beta chains sequenced from a single sample in a study of T cells in Graves' hyperthyroidism and ophthalmopathy. The CDR3 regions of TCR beta were amplified from RNA transcripts. During a first-round RT-PCR of the TCR CDR3, the HTBI primer set was used. MiXCR, run by TCRdb on the multiplex PCR reads, gives a single entry per CDR3 protein. The data contain roughly 330,000 distinct CDR3 sequences, 16% of them seen just once; the ten biggest clones take up approximately 31%. Sample: blood. Source of these receptors: a man under 40 with Graves' hyperthyroidism.

The sample holds a few counts of this clonotype. V is TRBV20-1 and J is TRBJ1-5; D not certain. Germline V gene lookup returns CDR1 DFQATT and CDR2 SNEGSKA (reference sequence). V lost 0 bases and J 5 bases, leaving 8 bases between the germline ends. The CDR3 runs to 13 residues. CDR3 nucleotides: TGCAGTGCTAGAGATCCCTTTGATCAGCCCCAGCATTTT. This encodes CSARDPFDQPQHF.

This clonotype was observed many times. The V call is TRBV12-3 or TRBV12-4, the J call TRBJ1-5; possible D gene TRBD1, 6 bases. The CDR3 has 16 residues. V was trimmed by 6 bases and J by 1 base, leaving 16 bases between them. As DNA, the CDR3 is TGTGCCAGCAGCGCAGGGGCGTCGGGCAGCAATCAGCCCCAGCATTTT. Translated: CASSAGASGSNQPQHF.

The gene calls are TRBV20-1 and TRBJ2-4; D is undetermined. Trimming removed 8 bases from V and 0 bases from J, with 8 bases in between. This CDR3 is built from 12 residues. Germline V CDR1 and CDR2: DFQATT, SNEGSKA (reference sequence). CDR3 loop: CSCAVAKNIQYF. CDR3 nucleotides: TGCAGTTGTGCGGTAGCCAAAAACATTCAGTACTTC.

This clonotype was seen only a few times. The chain recombines TRBV4-2 with TRBJ2-5; D remains unclear. The germline CDR1 and CDR2 sequences are LGHNA and YNFKEQ. The CDR3 extends over 16 amino acids. The V gene lost 1 base and the J gene lost 2 bases, with 14 bases spanning the gap. The CDR3 sequence: CASSQGLTSAQETQYF. CDR3 DNA sequence: TGTGCCAGCAGCCAAGGATTGACTTCCGCACAAGAGACCCAGTACTTC.

This clonotype was seen many times. This rearrangement joins TRBV18 to TRBJ1-6; possibly TRBD1 for D (5 bases). V dropped 2 bases and J dropped 7 bases, with 12 bases sitting between them. The CDR3 extends over 15 amino acids. From germline, CDR1 is KGHSH and CDR2 LQKENI. The CDR3 nucleotides are TGTGCCAGCTCACCAACGACAGTCCGCAATTCACCCCTCCACTTT. It encodes CASSPTTVRNSPLHF. The full variable domain, with the rest looked up from reference TRBV18 and TRBJ1-6, is NAGVMQNPRHLVRRRGQEARLRCSPMKGHSHVYWYRQLPEEGLKFMVYLQKENIIDESGMPKERFSAEFPKEGPSILRIQQVVRGDSAAYFCASSPTTVRNSPLHFGNGTRLTVT.

The sample holds many counts of this clonotype. The genes are TRBV29-1 and TRBJ2-2; a possible D gene is TRBD2 (5 bases). The CDR3 is made up of 14 amino acids. From germline, CDR1 is SQVTM and CDR2 ANQGSEA. V gave up 5 bases and J gave up 4 bases, with 14 bases separating them. The CDR3 DNA follows: TGCAGCGTTACCCCCGGGGTTACCACCGGGGAGCTGTTTTTT. Amino acids: CSVTPGVTTGELFF.

The table lists this clonotype with a few counts. The V gene is TRBV2, the J gene TRBJ1-5; a possible D gene is TRBD1 (6 bases). V was cut by 7 bases and J by 7 bases, with 20 bases left in between. The CDR3 covers 15 residues. CDR1 is SNHLY and CDR2 is FYNNEI in the germline V gene. The CDR3 protein is CASKRTGRLSQPQHF. The CDR3, as DNA: TGTGCCAGCAAGCGCACAGGGCGCCTATCACAGCCCCAGCATTTT. The complete variable domain, with remaining parts taken from reference TRBV2 and TRBJ1-5, reads EPEVTQTPSHQVTQMGQEVILRCVPISNHLYFYWYRQILGQKVEFLVSFYNNEISEKSEIFDDQFSVERPDGSNFTLKIRSTKLEDSAMYFCASKRTGRLSQPQHFGDGTRLSIL.

This clonotype has only a few counts. CDR3 amino acids: CASSAFYEQFF. Written as DNA, the CDR3 is TGTGCCAGCTCCGCTTTCTATGAGCAGTTCTTC. The V and J genes are TRBV6-1 and TRBJ2-1; D is uncertain. CDR1 is MNHNS, CDR2 SASEGT, per germline. This CDR3 contains 11 residues. The V end was cut by 8 bases, the J end by 8 bases, with 10 bases between.

This clonotype was observed a handful of times. V and J are TRBV12-3 or TRBV12-4 and TRBJ2-7; 9 nucleotides agree with TRBD1. V shed 4 bases and J 6 bases; nucleotides not matched to a gene: 7. The CDR3 loop spans 14 amino acids. CDR3 sequence (DNA): TGTGCCAGCAGTTACTGGACAGGGGTTTCCGAGCAGTACTTC. It specifies CASSYWTGVSEQYF.

To note about this clonotype: One base away lies a much larger clone, so this may be a sequencing read error. The chain carries TRBV18 and TRBJ1-4; no reliable D call. The length of the CDR3 is 15 residues. The V end was cut by 1 base, the J end by 14 bases, with 20 bases between. Germline V gene lookup returns CDR1 KGHSH and CDR2 LQKENI. Here the CDR3 DNA reads TGTGCCAGCTCACCACTGGGTTTGGTCTTTCGAAATCTGTTTTTT. Translated: CASSPLGLVFRNLFF.

This clonotype was detected a few times. The V call is TRBV20-1, the J call TRBJ2-4; either TRBD1 or TRBD2 may supply D (5 bases each). From germline, CDR1 is DFQATT and CDR2 SNEGSKA (reference sequence). The CDR3 is 13 amino acids. V was clipped by 3 bases and J by 5 bases, with 11 bases between them. The CDR3 bases are TGCAGTGCTAGCCGGGGCGGGCAAAACATTCAGTACTTC. Translated: CSASRGGQNIQYF.

This clonotype was detected only a few times. The chain has TRBV10-2 and TRBJ2-2, with 11 bases identical to TRBD2. J was trimmed by 5 bases and V by 4 bases; bases with no gene match: 12. The CDR3 length is 18 residues. Germline CDR1 and CDR2: WSHSY and SAAADI. The CDR3: CASSVYSGRATGTGELFF. The CDR3 region has the DNA TGCGCCAGCAGTGTATATAGCGGGAGGGCCACGGGAACCGGGGAGCTGTTTTTT.

This clonotype appeared many times. The chain carries TRBV11-2 and TRBJ2-1; TRBD2 agrees at 12 bases. Germline V lookup: CDR1 SGHAT, CDR2 FQNNGV. The CDR3 covers 15 residues. After removal of 5 bases from V and 5 bases from J, the junction contained 4 bases not matched to a gene. The CDR3 spells CASSPRLAGDNEQFF. Written as DNA, the CDR3 is TGTGCCAGCAGCCCCCGACTAGCGGGGGACAATGAGCAGTTCTTC.